The sequence of this T cell receptor (beta chain) was determined in a study of T cell responses to AZD1222 COVID-19 vaccine. At the level of the study: Pooling covered second doses at about 4 or about 12 weeks.

Generated by immunoSEQ multiplex PCR, the TCRdb table keeps only in-frame clones and is missing some. The sample has around 95,000 clones, approximately 90% seen once. From germline, CDR1 is SGHTA and CDR2 FQGNSA. Trimming removed 3 bases from V and 4 bases from J; junction bases left unmatched: 7. The CDR3 covers 16 residues. Sequenced here: peripheral blood, sampled on day 0 of AZD1222 vaccination. This chain connects TRBV7-2 to TRBJ2-3; 10 nucleotides line up with TRBD2. This sequence was found in an adult in good health. DNA of the CDR3: TGTGCCAGCAGCTTGACTCCAGCGGGAGGGGCAGATACGCAGTATTTT. Translating it yields CASSLTPAGGADTQYF. The complete variable domain, with remaining parts taken from reference TRBV7-2 and TRBJ2-3, reads GAGVSQSPSNKVTEKGKDVELRCDPISGHTALYWYRQSLGQGLEFLIYFQGNSAPDKSGLPSDRFSAERTGGSVSTLTIQRTQQEDSAVYLCASSLTPAGGADTQYFGPGTRLTVL.